This is a list of T cell receptor beta chains from one sample in a study of T cells after yellow fever vaccination. TCRdb reprocessed the 5' RACE reads with MiXCR, giving one entry per CDR3 protein. This sample carries hundreds of thousands of distinct CDR3 sequences, approximately 12% of them seen once, and the ten largest clones take over 12%. The starting material was PBMCs, obtained on the day of the yellow fever booster vaccination. These TCRs come from a man aged 25-45 years who received the YFV17D yellow fever vaccine. Each CDR3 is given with its conserved first and last residue.

>TRBV20-1
CSADGTGKNIQYF
>TRBV12-3/TRBV12-4
CASSLAGGGPGNTIYF
>TRBV4-3
CASSPPGSSYNEQFF
>TRBV7-2
CASSLTSLGNEQFF
>TRBV2
CAGLREPAYEQYF
>TRBV7-9
CASSRNRDVGLNIQYF
>TRBV11-2
CASSWPGQPPYEQYF
>TRBV12-3/TRBV12-4
CASSLGRQEYGYTF
>TRBV24-1
CATSDLRGVRETQYF
>TRBV5-6
CASNPGLTSFYEQYF
>TRBV20-1
CSARDAGGGETQYF
>TRBV18
CASSPSDRTYEQYF
>TRBV10-3
CAISDQTSGRFAYEQYF
>TRBV7-2
CASTMDRGSNQPQHF
>TRBV6-6
CASALANNEQFF
>TRBV24-1
CATSHRRDRGKYGYTF
>TRBV20-1
CSATDRAAYEQYF
>TRBV5-1
CASSLAWGAHNTEAFF
>TRBV18
CASSRPLSTDTQYF
>TRBV7-2
CASSLSSGRRLNIQYF